This TCR beta chain was obtained from a study of blood T cells in healthy people across ages. Study-wide context: About one barcoded beta molecule per two T cells came from capture by template switching.

V lost 2 bases and J 4 bases, leaving 11 bases between the germline ends. The germline V gene encodes CDR1 SGHAT and CDR2 FQNNGV. The CDR3 length is 15 residues. The authors ran a second PCR of about 6 to 12 cycles using a sample-barcoded 5' primer and a J-beta primer mix. Every molecule of cDNA carried a tag from a template-switch adaptor with 12 random nucleotides. In TCRdb, the 5' RACE reads were re-called with MiXCR into one record per CDR3 protein. This sample carries about 1 million distinct CDR3 sequences, around 45% of them seen once, and the ten largest clones take approximately 17%. Overall study results and limits: Changes seen in expanded clonotypes were possibly confounded by donor CMV status left unknown.

To note about this clonotype: Its antigen is unknown.

Sequenced material: blood. The chain carries TRBV11-2 and TRBJ2-2, with D hard to call. The origin of this receptor is a woman aged 55-69 years in good health. In nucleotides, the CDR3 is TGTGCCAGCAGCTTAAGGCGTGACCGCACCGGGGAGCTGTTTTTT. The encoded protein is CASSLRRDRTGELFF.